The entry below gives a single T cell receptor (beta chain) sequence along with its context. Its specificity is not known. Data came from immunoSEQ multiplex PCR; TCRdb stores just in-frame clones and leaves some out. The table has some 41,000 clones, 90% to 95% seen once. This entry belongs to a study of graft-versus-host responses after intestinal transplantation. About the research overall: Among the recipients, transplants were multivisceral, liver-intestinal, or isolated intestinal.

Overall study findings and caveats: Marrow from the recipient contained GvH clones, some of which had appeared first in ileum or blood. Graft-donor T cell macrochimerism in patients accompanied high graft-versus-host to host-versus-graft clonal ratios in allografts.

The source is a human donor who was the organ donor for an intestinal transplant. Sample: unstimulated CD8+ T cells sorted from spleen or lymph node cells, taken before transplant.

As DNA, the CDR3 is TGTGCCACCGGCATAGTTAGAGGGTGTGGAAAGACCTATGGCTACACCTTC. Translation gives CATGIVRGCGKTYGYTF. This chain joins TRBV15 and TRBJ1-2; D ambiguous. The CDR3 is made up of 17 amino acids. In germline, CDR1 is LNHNV, CDR2 YYDKDF (reference sequence). The V end lost 8 bases, the J end lost 4 bases, and 26 bases lay between the germline ends.